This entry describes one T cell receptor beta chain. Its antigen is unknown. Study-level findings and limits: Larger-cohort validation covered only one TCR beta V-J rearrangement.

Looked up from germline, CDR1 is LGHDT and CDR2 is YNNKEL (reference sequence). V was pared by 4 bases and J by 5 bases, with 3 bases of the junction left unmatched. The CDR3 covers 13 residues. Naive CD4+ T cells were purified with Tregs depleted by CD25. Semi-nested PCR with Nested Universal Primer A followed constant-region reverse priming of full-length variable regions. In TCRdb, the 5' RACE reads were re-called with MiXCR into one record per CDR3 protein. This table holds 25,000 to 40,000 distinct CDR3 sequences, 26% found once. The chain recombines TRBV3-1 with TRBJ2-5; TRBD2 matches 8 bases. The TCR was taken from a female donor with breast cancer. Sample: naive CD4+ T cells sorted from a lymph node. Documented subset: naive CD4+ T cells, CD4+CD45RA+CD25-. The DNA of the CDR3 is TGTGCCAGCAGCCTCCGGGGGGGCGAGACCCAGTACTTC. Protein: CASSLRGGETQYF.